Each of the 20 T cell receptor beta chains below was sequenced from the same sample in a study of blood T cell repertoires in COVID-19. The protocol was immunoSEQ multiplex PCR, while the TCRdb copy is restricted to in-frame clones and leaves out a portion. The profile shows 90,000 to 120,000 clones, around 90% of them singletons. Sequencing was performed on peripheral blood. These receptors were collected from a human donor in a cohort sampled during active COVID-19.

The chain has TRBV28 and TRBJ1-1; 7 bases match TRBD1. Germline values: CDR1 MDHEN, CDR2 SYDVKM. The CDR3 has 12 residues. The V segment lost 5 bases and the J segment 5 bases; nucleotides outside the gene matches: 2. CDR3 in amino acids: CASSTTGTEAFF. CDR3 DNA sequence: TGTGCCAGCAGTACGACAGGGACTGAAGCTTTCTTT.

The CDR3 loop is CASSLGPAGPTDTQYF. In nucleotides, the CDR3 is TGTGCCAGCAGCTTAGGGCCAGCGGGCCCCACAGATACGCAGTATTTT. V and J are TRBV11-2 and TRBJ2-3; TRBD2 is a possible D gene (6 bases). This CDR3 has 16 residues. Trimming cost V 1 base and J 2 bases, with 13 bases left between them. Looked up from germline, CDR1 is SGHAT and CDR2 is FQNNGV. Full variable domain (outside the CDR3, taken from reference TRBV11-2 and TRBJ2-3): EAGVAQSPRYKIIEKRQSVAFWCNPISGHATLYWYQQILGQGPKLLIQFQNNGVVDDSQLPKDRFSAERLKGVDSTLKIQPAKLEDSAVYLCASSLGPAGPTDTQYFGPGTRLTVL.

The chain uses TRBV2 and TRBJ2-5; D unresolved. The CDR3 has 15 amino acids. Germline assignment: CDR1 SNHLY and CDR2 FYNNEI. V was cut by 7 bases and J by 3 bases, with 18 bases left in between. The CDR3 DNA follows: TGTGCCAGCACCCATGTTGGCCTTCTCGAAGAGACCCAGTACTTC. This translates into CASTHVGLLEETQYF.

The J gene is TRBJ2-3, the V gene TRBV5-5, with 8 bases matching TRBD2. This CDR3 is built from 18 residues. The J segment lost 0 bases and the V segment lost 2 bases, leaving 11 bases of the junction unmatched. The germline V gene encodes CDR1 SGHKS and CDR2 YYEKEE (reference sequence). In DNA, the CDR3 is TGTGCCAGCAGCTTTATAGAGGGCGGGAGGCCCAGCACAGATACGCAGTATTTT. It translates to CASSFIEGGRPSTDTQYF.

The chain carries TRBV19 and TRBJ2-7; a possible D gene is TRBD2 (6 bases). Trimming removed 5 bases from V and 5 bases from J, with 16 bases in between. CDR1 and CDR2 from the germline V gene are LNHDA and SQIVND (reference sequence). The length of the CDR3 is 14 residues. This chain's CDR3 is CASSGSGRRNEQYF. The CDR3 DNA follows: TGTGCCAGTAGTGGCTCAGGGAGGAGGAACGAGCAGTACTTC.

The chain links TRBV5-1 to TRBJ2-7, with D perhaps matching TRBD2 (6 bases). With 2 bases removed from V and 5 bases from J, the gap between germline ends came to 14 bases. Germline lookup yields CDR1 SGHRS and CDR2 YFSETQ. This CDR3 contains 14 residues. This CDR3 is CASSFIVGGNEQYF. The CDR3 DNA follows: TGCGCCAGCAGCTTTATTGTGGGGGGTAACGAGCAGTACTTC.

This clone showed up just once. J is TRBJ2-7 and V is TRBV19, with 8 bases that match TRBD1. With V trimmed by 4 bases and J by 4 bases, 3 bases remained unmatched. Looked up from germline, CDR1 is LNHDA and CDR2 is SQIVND (reference sequence). This CDR3 spans 13 amino acids. In nucleotides, the CDR3 is TGTGCCAGTAGTACCGGACAGGGTTACGAGCAGTACTTC. It is translated as CASSTGQGYEQYF.

The chain carries TRBV30 and TRBJ2-3; TRBD2 agrees at 11 bases. This CDR3 contains 17 residues. The V and J ends lost 3 bases and 4 bases, in that order; junction bases with no gene match: 12. Per germline, CDR1 GTSNPN and CDR2 SVGIG (reference sequence). The CDR3 bases are TGTGCCTGGAGGGAGACTTGGACTAGCGGGTTTGCAGATACGCAGTATTTT. Its translation is CAWRETWTSGFADTQYF.

The chain has TRBV7-2 and TRBJ1-5; the match to TRBD1 covers 9 bases. This CDR3 is built from 15 residues. Germline V CDR1 and CDR2: SGHTA, FQGNSA. Trimming at V came to 3 bases and at J to 6 bases, leaving 6 bases not matched to a gene. The CDR3 sequence: CASSLLGQGGQPQHF. The DNA for the CDR3 is TGTGCCAGCAGCTTGTTGGGACAGGGTGGTCAGCCCCAGCATTTT.

The chain's CDR3 is CASSASGGEETQYF. Written as DNA, the CDR3 is TGTGCCAGCAGCGCTAGCGGGGGGGAGGAGACCCAGTACTTC. This chain joins TRBV9 and TRBJ2-5; 12 bases are a match to TRBD2. The CDR3 consists of 14 residues. The germline V gene has CDR1 SGDLS and CDR2 YYNGEE. J was trimmed by 5 bases and V by 3 bases; bases with no gene match: 2. Full variable domain (rest looked up from reference TRBV9 and TRBJ2-5): DSGVTQTPKHLITATGQRVTLRCSPRSGDLSVYWYQQSLDQGLQFLIQYYNGEERAKGNILERFSAQQFPDLHSELNLSSLELGDSALYFCASSASGGEETQYFGPGTRLLVL.

CDR3 in DNA: TGTGCCAGCAGCCAAGTTTTCGCAGATACGCAGTATTTT. As protein: CASSQVFADTQYF. The gene calls are TRBV14 and TRBJ2-3; D gene uncertain. The CDR3 has 13 residues. Germline CDR1 reads SGHDN; CDR2 reads FVKESK. V dropped 1 base and J dropped 4 bases, with 6 bases sitting between them.

The chain combines TRBV21-1 with TRBJ2-2; TRBD1, the table's D call, lacks a check against the DNA. TRBV21-1 is flagged as a pseudogene. This CDR3 has 15 residues. CDR3 residues: CASSKSYITVLKLFF. CDR3 DNA sequence: TGTGCCAGCAGCAAATCCTATATTACAGTACTGAAGCTGTTTTTT.

The rearrangement links TRBV28 to TRBJ1-5; D unclear. The V end lost 2 bases, the J end lost 3 bases, and 14 bases lay between the germline ends. CDR1 is MDHEN and CDR2 is SYDVKM in the germline V gene. The CDR3 has 16 amino acids. CDR3 coding DNA: TGTGCCAGCAGTTTAGTCGAGGGAACCCCCAATCAGCCCCAGCATTTT. It specifies CASSLVEGTPNQPQHF. The variable domain in full, completed from reference TRBV28 and TRBJ1-5, reads DVKVTQSSRYLVKRTGEKVFLECVQDMDHENMFWYRQDPGLGLRLIYFSYDVKMKEKGDIPEGYSVSREKKERFSLILESASTNQTSMYLCASSLVEGTPNQPQHFGDGTRLSIL.

This chain uses TRBV6-1 with TRBJ1-1, with D maybe TRBD1 (5 bases). Trimming took off 3 bases at V and 11 bases at J, with 13 bases between the two ends. Germline-derived CDR1 and CDR2 are MNHNS and SASEGT. The CDR3 extends over 12 amino acids. Written as DNA, the CDR3 is TGTGCCAGCAGTGATCTGGGGGGTCGCGCTTTCTTT. Protein: CASSDLGGRAFF.

The rearrangement uses TRBV6-2 or TRBV6-3 and TRBJ1-5, with D maybe TRBD1 (6 bases). CDR1 and CDR2 (germline): MNHEY, SVGEGT. The ends were cut back, 5 bases at V and 4 bases at J, with 18 bases in the middle. The CDR3 extends over 16 amino acids. Here the CDR3 reads CASSRTPTGWNQPQHF. CDR3 in DNA: TGTGCCAGCAGTCGCACCCCTACAGGGTGGAATCAGCCCCAGCATTTT.

This clone was seen just once. V and J are TRBV5-1 and TRBJ1-2, with 7 bases aligning to TRBD1. Trimming cost V 2 bases and J 4 bases; bases outside gene matches: 5. The CDR3 runs 14 residues. Germline-derived CDR1 and CDR2 are SGHRS and YFSETQ. The CDR3 sequence is CASSLQGTVYGYTF. The CDR3 DNA sequence: TGCGCCAGCAGCTTACAGGGGACGGTCTATGGCTACACCTTC.

The chain is built from TRBV6-2 or TRBV6-3 and TRBJ2-1; D gene ambiguous. V was clipped by 1 base and J by 4 bases, with 5 bases between them. The germline V gene has CDR1 MNHEY and CDR2 SVGEGT. This CDR3 has 13 amino acids. CDR3 DNA sequence: TGTGCCAGCAGTTACTATCTTTACAATGAGCAGTTCTTC. It translates to CASSYYLYNEQFF.

This chain uses TRBV5-1 with TRBJ2-7; TRBD2 matches 7 bases. V lost 0 bases and J lost 2; bases outside the gene matches: 2. Germline CDR1 is SGHRS and CDR2 is YFSETQ. The CDR3 length is 14 residues. In nucleotides, the CDR3 is TGCGCCAGCAGCTTGGCTCGGGGGGCCTACGAGCAGTACTTC. Protein product: CASSLARGAYEQYF.

The V and J genes are TRBV9 and TRBJ2-3; 7 nucleotides match TRBD2. V dropped 0 bases and J dropped 2; count of bases not matched to a gene: 6. This CDR3 spans 16 amino acids. Germline CDR1 is SGDLS and CDR2 is YYNGEE. DNA of the CDR3: TGTGCCAGCAGCGTAGACAGCGGGGTTCCCACAGATACGCAGTATTTT. Residues: CASSVDSGVPTDTQYF.

The V gene is TRBV7-8, the J gene TRBJ1-1; 7 nucleotides align to TRBD1. Germline loops: CDR1 SGHVS, CDR2 FQNEAQ. V lost 5 bases and J lost 3; bases outside the gene matches: 6. The CDR3 length is 14 residues. CDR3 in amino acids: CASSVGQFYTEAFF. CDR3 nucleotides: TGTGCCAGCAGCGTGGGACAGTTCTACACTGAAGCTTTCTTT.